This T cell receptor (beta chain) was documented in a study of cytomegalovirus exposure and HLA in healthy donors. PCR primers comprised 60 Vbeta and 13 Jbeta primers. The assay was immunoSEQ multiplex PCR, and TCRdb's table has in-frame clones only and misses some. The sample contains more than 140,000 clones, about four fifths of which appear only once. CDR1 SEHNR and CDR2 FQNEAQ come from the germline V gene (reference sequence). The J segment lost 1 base and the V segment lost 1 base, leaving 12 bases of the junction unmatched. This CDR3 has 19 residues. Sequenced: PBMCs. The TCR comes from a man between 25 and 39 years old in good health and CMV-seropositive. The chain recombines TRBV7-9 with TRBJ1-5; 8 bases line up with TRBD1. The chain's CDR3 is CASSLETGTGRRSNQPQHF. CDR3 bases: TGTGCCAGCAGCTTAGAAACCGGGACAGGTAGACGGAGCAATCAGCCCCAGCATTTT.